This T cell receptor beta chain appears in the sequencing data of a study of shared clonotypes between healthy human individuals. General study results and limits: The study generally estimated greater richness for naive than memory subsets. Sampling involved blood alone; tissue repertoires likely differ. Naive CD4 clonotype sharing across a handful of donors was around 5%.

Selected positively for CCR7 and CD45RO-negative, naive CD8 cells excluded terminally differentiated effector memory CD45RA+ cells. Donation came from healthy HIV-negative adults that had no recent acute infections or vaccinations. Trimming cost V 5 bases and J 8 bases, with 17 bases left between them. This CDR3 has 14 residues. CDR1 is MDHEN and CDR2 is SYDVKM in the germline V gene. With regard to this clone: What it binds is not known.

Clones were sequenced by immunoSEQ multiplex PCR, and TCRdb holds only the in-frame ones, with some missing. This table holds 800,000 to 950,000 clones, just over 95% found once. This TCR derives from a man between 25 and 39 years old in good health. Sequenced material: naive CD8+ T cells sorted from blood. The rearrangement joins TRBV28 to TRBJ2-3, with a possible D match to TRBD2 (5 bases). CDR3 protein: CASSIFSDSSTQYF. CDR3 DNA sequence: TGTGCCAGCAGTATTTTCTCGGACTCATCTACGCAGTATTTT. Filled out from reference TRBV28 and TRBJ2-3, the complete variable domain reads DVKVTQSSRYLVKRTGEKVFLECVQDMDHENMFWYRQDPGLGLRLIYFSYDVKMKEKGDIPEGYSVSREKKERFSLILESASTNQTSMYLCASSIFSDSSTQYFGPGTRLTVL.